Below, 31 T cell receptor beta chains from the same sample are listed, as sequenced in a study of blood T cell repertoires in COVID-19. TCRdb's copy holds only in-frame clones and misses some; the assay was immunoSEQ multiplex PCR. Of fewer than 300,000 clones in the sample, approximately 85% are singletons; the top ten hold approximately 0.8%. Sample: peripheral blood. The source is a woman aged 25 to 45 with acute or convalescent COVID-19.

This clone was seen only once. The V and J genes are TRBV14 and TRBJ2-7; D unresolved. Germline CDR1 reads SGHDN; CDR2 reads FVKESK. Trimming removed 5 bases from V and 3 bases from J, with 8 bases in between. This CDR3 has 12 residues. Here the CDR3 DNA reads TGTGCCAGCAGCAGAACAGTCTACGAGCAGTACTTC. This codes for CASSRTVYEQYF.

The chain recombines TRBV20-1 with TRBJ2-3; 8 positions match TRBD2. Germline lookup yields CDR1 DFQATT and CDR2 SNEGSKA (reference sequence). Germline trimming cut 3 bases from V and 2 bases from J; bases unmatched to any gene: 10. The CDR3 consists of 16 residues. CDR3 region: CSASTLAGMFTDTQYF. For the CDR3, the DNA is TGCAGTGCTAGTACGCTAGCGGGTATGTTCACAGATACGCAGTATTTT.

The chain is built from TRBV6-5 and TRBJ2-5, with 12 bases lining up with TRBD2. CDR3 length: 14 amino acids. The germline V gene has CDR1 MNHEY and CDR2 SVGAGI. The V gene end was trimmed by 8 bases and the J gene end by 7 bases; junction bases not matched to a gene: 8. As DNA, the CDR3 is TGTGCCAGCGGACTAGCGGGGACGTACGGGACCCAGTACTTC. Protein sequence: CASGLAGTYGTQYF.

The chain is built from TRBV6-5 and TRBJ2-4; 13 bases fit TRBD2. CDR1 is MNHEY, CDR2 SVGAGI, per germline. CDR3 length equals 15 residues. The trim removed 2 bases at V and 13 bases at J, leaving 8 bases unmatched. In nucleotides, the CDR3 is TGTGCCAGCAGTTACAGGACTAGCGGGAGAGGTCGGCAGTACTTC. It yields the protein CASSYRTSGRGRQYF.

The V call is TRBV12-5, the J call TRBJ1-3, with TRBD1 as a possible D gene (5 bases). In germline, CDR1 is LGHNT, CDR2 FRNRAP. Between the trimmed V and J ends, which lost 5 bases and 7 bases, there was a span of 21 bases. The CDR3 contains 16 residues. Here the CDR3 DNA reads TGTGCTAGTGGTAAAAACGGGGGTGGGGTTCAGAACACCATATATTTT. Translated, it gives CASGKNGGGVQNTIYF.

V is TRBV16 and J is TRBJ1-5, with 8 bases fitting TRBD1. Trimming took 5 bases from V and 6 from J; bases not matched to a gene: 3. The CDR3 has 13 amino acids. In germline, CDR1 is KGHSY, CDR2 FQNENV. CDR3 in DNA: TGTGCCAGCAGCGGACAGGGTAGTCAGCCCCAGCATTTT. This encodes CASSGQGSQPQHF.

The rearrangement links TRBV14 to TRBJ2-7, with 9 bases identical to TRBD1. The CDR3 spans 15 residues. Germline-derived CDR1 and CDR2 are SGHDN and FVKESK. The V segment lost 0 bases and the J segment 0 bases; nucleotides outside the gene matches: 0. The CDR3 DNA sequence: TGTGCCAGCAGCCAAGAGGACAGGGGCTCCTACGAGCAGTACTTC. This sequence encodes CASSQEDRGSYEQYF.

The chain has TRBV18 and TRBJ1-5; no definite D call. Germline lookup yields CDR1 KGHSH and CDR2 LQKENI. V lost 4 bases to trimming and J lost 1 base, with 8 bases between them. The CDR3 has 14 residues. The CDR3 sequence is CASSQTASNQPQHF. The CDR3 DNA reads TGTGCCAGCTCACAGACTGCGAGCAATCAGCCCCAGCATTTT.

The chain recombines TRBV19 with TRBJ1-6, with a tentative D call TRBD1 (6 bases). The CDR3 is made up of 16 amino acids. V lost 6 bases and J lost 6, with 18 bases in between. Germline CDR1 LNHDA, CDR2 SQIVND (reference sequence). In nucleotides, the CDR3 is TGTGCCAGTAGAAGAGACCGGGACACCATTAATTCACCCCTCCACTTT. Protein: CASRRDRDTINSPLHF.

In this sample, this clone turned up a few times. The rearrangement links TRBV11-3 to TRBJ2-5; 8 positions match TRBD2. Germline lookup yields CDR1 SGHNT and CDR2 YENEEA. The CDR3 runs 14 residues. J lost 4 bases, V lost 5 bases, and 6 bases had no gene match. This CDR3 is CASSKPLAGETQYF. The DNA of the CDR3 is TGTGCCAGCAGCAAACCCCTAGCGGGAGAGACCCAGTACTTC.

The chain uses TRBV11-3 and TRBJ2-2, with 7 bases aligning to TRBD2. The CDR3 contains 13 residues. Germline V gene lookup returns CDR1 SGHNT and CDR2 YENEEA. Losses at the gene ends were 4 bases for V and 8 bases for J; bases not matched to a gene: 4. CDR3 bases: TGTGCCAGCAGCTCCAGCGGGGCGGGGGAGCTGTTTTTT. This translates into CASSSSGAGELFF.

This clone has a handful of counts. The rearrangement links TRBV7-8 to TRBJ1-2; 7 bases map to TRBD1. This CDR3 spans 13 amino acids. Unmatched junction bases numbered 4, after V lost 4 bases and J lost 5 bases. Germline CDR1 reads SGHVS; CDR2 reads FQNEAQ. This chain's CDR3 is CASSSGGVYGYTF. The CDR3 region has the DNA TGTGCCAGCAGCTCAGGGGGAGTTTATGGCTACACCTTC.

This chain connects TRBV3-1 (or the pseudogene TRBV3-2) to TRBJ2-1; D possibly corresponds to TRBD2 (8 bases). The germline CDR1 and CDR2 sequences are LGHDT and YNNKEL (reference sequence). Between the trimmed V and J ends, which lost 5 bases and 8 bases, there was a span of 19 bases. CDR3 size: 15 residues. DNA for the CDR3: TGTGCCAGCAGCTCACGACAGGGACTAGGTCATGAGCAGTTCTTC. This sequence encodes CASSSRQGLGHEQFF.

The rearrangement joins TRBV6-2 or TRBV6-3 to TRBJ1-5; D is ambiguous. The CDR3 has 14 residues. Trimming removed 4 bases at V and 3 bases at J, with 10 bases between. In germline, CDR1 is MNHEY, CDR2 SVGEGT. CDR3 DNA sequence: TGTGCCAGCAGTTTGGCCGTCGTCAATCAGCCCCAGCATTTT. Translated: CASSLAVVNQPQHF.

The chain combines TRBV18 with TRBJ1-6, with a possible D match to TRBD1 (5 bases). This CDR3 is 18 amino acids long. V lost 4 bases and J 5 bases, leaving 21 bases between the germline ends. CDR1 and CDR2 from the germline V gene are KGHSH and LQKENI. In DNA form, the CDR3 reads TGTGCCAGCTCACGTAAAAGCGCCGGGACTGGAGATAATTCACCCCTCCACTTT. Translation gives CASSRKSAGTGDNSPLHF.

The V gene is TRBV6-2 or TRBV6-3, the J gene TRBJ2-7; TRBD1 matches 8 bases. J lost 5 bases, V lost 5 bases, and 8 bases had no gene match. The CDR3 length is 14 residues. Germline CDR1 and CDR2: MNHEY and SVGEGT. The CDR3 reads CASSHRDRNDEQYF. CDR3 in DNA: TGTGCCAGCAGTCACCGGGACAGGAACGACGAGCAGTACTTC.

V and J are TRBV2 and TRBJ2-4; 7 positions match TRBD2. V was pared by 5 bases and J by 0 bases, with 4 bases of the junction left unmatched. In germline, CDR1 is SNHLY, CDR2 FYNNEI. The CDR3 spans 15 residues. CDR3 amino acids: CASSRAGQAKNIQYF. DNA for the CDR3: TGTGCCAGCAGTCGAGCGGGGCAAGCCAAAAACATTCAGTACTTC.

The chain carries TRBV7-2 and TRBJ2-5; no clear D. The CDR3 length is 13 residues. Germline assignment: CDR1 SGHTA and CDR2 FQGNSA. V lost 3 bases and J 2 bases, leaving 7 bases between the germline ends. CDR3 in DNA: TGTGCCAGCAGCTTCCCTAGGCAAGAGACCCAGTACTTC. This sequence encodes CASSFPRQETQYF.

The chain is built from TRBV15 and TRBJ2-1; 7 nucleotides agree with TRBD2. Germline CDR1 reads LNHNV; CDR2 reads YYDKDF (reference sequence). V was clipped by 0 bases and J by 8 bases; unmatched bases: 7. CDR3 length: 15 amino acids. DNA for the CDR3: TGTGCCACCAGCAGAGACCGACTAGCTAGTCATGAGCAGTTCTTC. This sequence encodes CATSRDRLASHEQFF.

The rearrangement uses TRBV6-2 or TRBV6-3 and TRBJ2-2, with TRBD1 identical over 8 bases. J gave up 6 bases and V 3 bases, and 12 bases lay outside the gene matches. The CDR3 covers 17 residues. Per germline, CDR1 MNHEY and CDR2 SVGEGT. CDR3 nucleotides: TGTGCCAGCAGTTATCGACAGGGGTCCGGAGGGCCCGGGGAGCTGTTTTTT. As protein: CASSYRQGSGGPGELFF.

This clone has more than one count but fewer than ten. The genes are TRBV2 and TRBJ1-6; D might be TRBD1 (5 bases). There are 13 residues in the CDR3. Germline values: CDR1 SNHLY, CDR2 FYNNEI. V lost 7 bases to trimming and J lost 5 bases, with 9 bases between them. The CDR3 sequence is CASKGFDNSPLHF. The CDR3 nucleotides read TGTGCCAGCAAGGGGTTCGATAATTCACCCCTCCACTTT.

This sequence joins TRBV6-4 and TRBJ2-2; no clear D. The CDR3 sequence is 12 residues long. Trimming took 5 bases from V and 3 from J, leaving 4 bases between them. Per germline, CDR1 MRHNA and CDR2 SNTAGT. The CDR3 sequence: CASSSYTGELFF. CDR3 nucleotides: TGTGCCAGCAGTTCCTACACCGGGGAGCTGTTTTTT.

The chain uses TRBV6-5 and TRBJ1-5; 8 bases map to TRBD1. Germline CDR1 reads MNHEY; CDR2 reads SVGAGI. J gave up 0 bases and V 10 bases, and 5 bases lay outside the gene matches. The CDR3 consists of 14 residues. The CDR3 sequence is CATQGAYSNQPQHF. Written as DNA, the CDR3 is TGTGCCACCCAGGGGGCTTATAGCAATCAGCCCCAGCATTTT.

The gene calls are TRBV19 and TRBJ1-1; D unresolved. Trimming pared 0 bases from V and 7 bases from J, leaving 9 bases between. Per the germline V gene, CDR1 is LNHDA and CDR2 is SQIVND (reference sequence). The CDR3 is 13 amino acids. CDR3 loop: CASSIDYSIEAFF. For the CDR3, the DNA is TGTGCCAGTAGTATAGACTACAGTATTGAAGCTTTCTTT.

This rearrangement joins TRBV27 to TRBJ1-1; 9 bases are a match to TRBD1. V trimming: 5 bases; J trimming: 5 bases; junction bases outside the gene matches: 12. The CDR3 length is 16 residues. Germline CDR1 and CDR2: MNHEY and SMNVEV (reference sequence). The CDR3 DNA sequence: TGTGCCAGCAGTGCCCGGGACAGGGCAGGCGGTACTGAAGCTTTCTTT. Encoded protein: CASSARDRAGGTEAFF.

This chain joins TRBV4-2 and TRBJ2-2; 8 bases match TRBD2. This CDR3 region has 17 residues. Looked up from germline, CDR1 is LGHNA and CDR2 is YNFKEQ. With 0 bases clipped from V and 4 bases from J, the junction kept 7 bases outside the gene matches. DNA for the CDR3: TGTGCCAGCAGCCAAGAAGTGGCGGGAGGAATCACCGGGGAGCTGTTTTTT. This encodes CASSQEVAGGITGELFF.

This clone was found a few times. The CDR3: CASSQLAPGSYNEQFF. CDR3 bases: TGTGCCAGCTCACAACTAGCGCCGGGGTCCTACAATGAGCAGTTCTTC. The rearrangement links TRBV18 to TRBJ2-1; 7 nucleotides align to TRBD2. Germline CDR1 reads KGHSH; CDR2 reads LQKENI. The CDR3 length is 16 residues. V was clipped by 4 bases and J by 1 base; unmatched bases: 7.

V gene TRBV21-1 combines with J gene TRBJ1-6; TRBD1 is taken as the D call from the table, unchecked against the DNA. TRBV21-1 is shown as a pseudogene. The CDR3 loop spans 18 amino acids. DNA for the CDR3: TGTGCCAGCAGCAAAGCTAGTAGGCCGGACAGAAATAATTCACCCCTCCACTTT. Protein product: CASSKASRPDRNNSPLHF.

The V and J genes are TRBV2 and TRBJ2-7, with a weak D call TRBD1 (6 bases). Looked up from germline, CDR1 is SNHLY and CDR2 is FYNNEI. The CDR3 totals 15 residues. V was cut by 6 bases and J by 6 bases, with 21 bases left in between. CDR3 nucleotide sequence: TGTGCCAGCAGCACAGGGACCGTCCTTAGGCGCGAGCAGTACTTC. It yields the protein CASSTGTVLRREQYF.

This clone has a single count. CDR3 sequence: CASSQGGGMEQYF. The CDR3 nucleotides read TGCGCCAGCAGCCAAGGAGGCGGCATGGAGCAGTACTTC. V and J are TRBV4-3 and TRBJ2-7; unclear D gene. Germline CDR1 and CDR2: LGHNA and YSLEER. The CDR3 spans 13 residues. Trimming removed 1 base at V and 7 bases at J, with 11 bases between.

The gene calls are TRBV24-1 and TRBJ1-4; D possibly corresponds to TRBD1 (5 bases). Germline-derived CDR1 and CDR2 are KGHDR and SFDVKD. V was trimmed by 4 bases and J by 8 bases, leaving 22 bases between them. The CDR3 totals 17 residues. CDR3: CATSDPATGLEGEKLFF. For the CDR3, the DNA is TGTGCCACCAGTGACCCCGCGACGGGGCTGGAGGGCGAAAAACTGTTTTTT.